These 4 T cell receptor beta chains share one sample of origin, sequenced in a study of a mutant IDH1 vaccine in newly diagnosed glioma. Repertoires were generated with immunoSEQ multiplex PCR, while TCRdb's copy carries only in-frame clones and drops some. The data hold tens of thousands of clones, with just under 80% observed a single time. Time point specified: week 5, during vaccination. Vaccinated patients received 300 ug of mutant IDH1 20-mer peptide per dose, with topical imiquimod. No antigen is known for these receptors. The sequencing here drew on PBMCs, taken from a glioma patient whose treatment included an IDH1 peptide vaccine. The receptors originated from a man in his forties or fifties with glioma.

This clone has just a few counts. This chain connects TRBV6-6 to TRBJ1-2, with TRBD1 matching over 8 bases. Germline V gene sequence: CDR1 MNHNY, CDR2 SVGAGI (reference sequence). Trimming removed 5 bases from V and 4 bases from J; junction bases left unmatched: 6. The CDR3 is 14 amino acids. The CDR3 spells CASSRDRRSYGYTF. Here the CDR3 DNA reads TGTGCCAGCAGTCGGGACAGGCGCTCCTATGGCTACACCTTC.

The CDR3 loop reads CASSYPTGHGTEAFF. The CDR3 DNA sequence: TGTGCCAGCAGTTACCCGACAGGGCACGGAACTGAAGCTTTCTTT. The rearrangement joins TRBV6-5 to TRBJ1-1; TRBD1 aligns across 7 bases. Germline V CDR1 and CDR2: MNHEY, SVGAGI. CDR3 length: 15 residues. Trimming removed 2 bases from V and 5 bases from J; junction bases left unmatched: 8.

This chain uses TRBV11-2 with TRBJ1-4; 8 nucleotides line up with TRBD1. Germline loops: CDR1 SGHAT, CDR2 FQNNGV. The CDR3 is made up of 14 amino acids. V lost 1 base and J lost 8; bases outside the gene matches: 3. The CDR3 region has the DNA TGTGCCAGCAGCTTAGCAGGGGGCGGAGAAAAACTGTTTTTT. The encoded protein is CASSLAGGGEKLFF.

On this clone itself: Distinct nucleotide sequences in the sample also encode this CDR3. The genes are TRBV11-2 and TRBJ1-5; tentatively, D is TRBD1 (5 bases). The germline CDR1 and CDR2 sequences are SGHAT and FQNNGV. This CDR3 spans 13 amino acids. Trimming took off 4 bases at V and 5 bases at J, with 9 bases between the two ends. In DNA form, the CDR3 reads TGTGCCAGCAGCTCCCAACAGGATCAGCCCCAGCATTTT. It encodes CASSSQQDQPQHF.